What follows are 7 T cell receptor beta chains derived from one specimen sequenced in a study of blood T cell repertoires in COVID-19. Method: immunoSEQ multiplex PCR; TCRdb's copy keeps in-frame clones and lacks some. Altogether around 86,000 clones are present, about 85% being singletons, with the ten largest covering around an eighth. Material for sequencing was peripheral blood. Source of these receptors: a human donor in a cohort sampled during active COVID-19.

The chain combines TRBV5-1 with TRBJ1-1; 9 nucleotides agree with TRBD1. This CDR3 spans 15 amino acids. Germline V gene lookup returns CDR1 SGHRS and CDR2 YFSETQ. V was pared by 4 bases and J by 4 bases, with 8 bases of the junction left unmatched. CDR3 sequence reads: CASSPGDREGTEAFF. Here the CDR3 DNA reads TGCGCCAGCAGCCCGGGGGACAGGGAGGGCACTGAAGCTTTCTTT.

This clone occurred once. The rearrangement links TRBV5-5 to TRBJ2-7; D not resolved. In germline, CDR1 is SGHKS, CDR2 YYEKEE (reference sequence). Trimming took 2 bases from V and 7 from J, leaving 7 bases between them. The CDR3 has 11 residues. CDR3 sequence reads: CASSFEAEQYF. Written as DNA, the CDR3 is TGTGCCAGCAGCTTTGAGGCTGAGCAGTACTTC.

The V and J genes are TRBV7-8 and TRBJ2-2; D may be TRBD2 (5 bases). Germline-derived CDR1 and CDR2 are SGHVS and FQNEAQ. The length of the CDR3 is 17 residues. V was cut by 3 bases and J by 8 bases, with 22 bases left in between. As DNA, the CDR3 is TGTGCCAGCAGCTTCACCGGGTTTAATCGGGATACGGGGGAGCTGTTTTTT. This sequence encodes CASSFTGFNRDTGELFF.

The genes are TRBV29-1 and TRBJ2-3, with 10 bases that match TRBD1. With 7 bases clipped from V and 6 bases from J, the junction kept 4 bases outside the gene matches. The CDR3 runs to 12 residues. From germline, CDR1 is SQVTM and CDR2 ANQGSEA. The CDR3 region is CSAGTGVDTQYF. DNA of the CDR3: TGCAGCGCCGGGACAGGGGTTGATACGCAGTATTTT.

V usage is TRBV28 and J usage is TRBJ2-3, with 7 bases that match TRBD2. Germline loops: CDR1 MDHEN, CDR2 SYDVKM. Trimming cost V 8 bases and J 6 bases; bases outside gene matches: 8. This CDR3 spans 13 amino acids. The CDR3 here is CASLGGSGDTQYF. The CDR3 region has the DNA TGTGCCAGCCTGGGGGGGTCAGGCGATACGCAGTATTTT.

The V gene is TRBV4-1, the J gene TRBJ2-1, with TRBD2 matching 7 bases. Germline V lookup: CDR1 MGHRA, CDR2 YSYEKL. CDR3 length equals 17 residues. After removal of 4 bases from V and 0 bases from J, the junction contained 9 bases not matched to a gene. The CDR3 coding sequence is TGCGCCAGCAGCCCCCCCGTCGGGGGGAGCTCCTACAATGAGCAGTTCTTC. Its protein is CASSPPVGGSSYNEQFF.

This clone was observed once. This chain connects TRBV18 to TRBJ2-7; a possible D gene is TRBD1 (5 bases). With 4 bases removed from V and 4 bases from J, the gap between germline ends came to 14 bases. This CDR3 has 14 amino acids. The germline V gene encodes CDR1 KGHSH and CDR2 LQKENI. The CDR3 nucleotides read TGTGCCAGCTCACTACGGACATTAGATTACGAGCAGTACTTC. Residues: CASSLRTLDYEQYF.